This T cell receptor (beta chain) is from a study of blood T cell repertoires in COVID-19. Data came from immunoSEQ multiplex PCR; TCRdb stores just in-frame clones and leaves some out. The repertoire includes 200,000 to 250,000 clones, around 82% of them detected once, and around 7% sits in the top ten. The sample was PBMCs or T cells enriched from blood (not recorded which). This clonotype originated in a woman between 40 and 50 years old with acute COVID-19.

CDR3 nucleotides: TGTGCCACCTTAACCGGGACAGACCTTAATCAGCCCCAGCATTTT. It codes for CATLTGTDLNQPQHF. The V call is TRBV6-5, the J call TRBJ1-5; 7 bases are shared with TRBD1. Germline CDR1 is MNHEY and CDR2 is SVGAGI. The trim removed 10 bases at V and 4 bases at J, leaving 13 bases unmatched. The CDR3 totals 15 residues.